This is a list of T cell receptor beta chains from one sample in a study of control samples from healthy donors and cancer patients. Only in-frame clones appear in the TCRdb table, and some are missing; sequencing was by immunoSEQ multiplex PCR. Here the sample spans approximately 52,000 clones, roughly 90% being singletons. Source material: blood. Source of these receptors: a man in his fifties in good health. Each CDR3 is given with its conserved first and last residue. D genes are given only for firm matches. A clone size is listed for some rows: how often the clone was seen (once, few, many), or a class if it is expanded.

abundance | j_gene | len | v_gene | d_gene | CDR3aa | CDR3nt
- | TRBJ2-5 | 17 | TRBV11-3 | TRBD2 | CASSLVWTSGREETQYF | TGTGCCAGCAGCTTAGTATGGACTAGCGGGAGGGAAGAGACCCAGTACTTC
- | TRBJ2-1 | 14 | TRBV6-6 | - | CASGVDGYSNEQFF | TGTGCCAGCGGTGTGGACGGATACTCAAATGAGCAGTTCTTC
- | TRBJ1-5 | 14 | TRBV28 | TRBD1 | CASSLGQSNQPQHF | TGTGCCAGCAGTTTGGGACAGAGCAATCAGCCCCAGCATTTT
- | TRBJ2-3 | 11 | TRBV19 | - | CASSIGDTQYF | TGTGCCAGTAGTATAGGAGATACGCAGTATTTT
medium-sized | TRBJ2-2 | 13 | TRBV2 | - | CARRTRNTGELFF | TGTGCCAGGAGGACGAGGAACACCGGGGAGCTGTTTTTT
- | TRBJ2-3 | 17 | TRBV18 | TRBD2 | CASSPTTTSGIADTQYF | TGTGCCAGCTCACCGACAACAACGAGCGGGATTGCAGATACGCAGTATTTT
- | TRBJ2-1 | 15 | TRBV7-9 | - | CASSFGRGAPNEQFF | TGTGCCAGCAGCTTCGGTAGGGGGGCACCCAATGAGCAGTTCTTC
- | TRBJ1-5 | 12 | TRBV4-1 | - | CASSQELGPQHF | TGCGCCAGCAGCCAGGAACTCGGGCCCCAGCATTTT
- | TRBJ1-2 | 13 | TRBV6-1 | - | CASSDRQSYGYTF | TGTGCCAGCAGTGACAGACAGTCCTATGGCTACACCTTC
- | TRBJ1-6 | 20 | TRBV4-1 | TRBD1 | CASSQPGIRDRSLNNSPLHF | TGCGCCAGCAGCCAACCCGGGATTCGGGACAGGAGCCTAAATAATTCACCCCTCCACTTT
few | TRBJ2-3 | 14 | TRBV28 | TRBD1 | CASRYTTGADTQYF | TGTGCCAGCAGATACACGACAGGGGCAGATACGCAGTATTTT
- | TRBJ2-4 | 14 | TRBV7-2 | - | CASSPRLAKNIQYF | TGTGCCAGCAGCCCACGGCTAGCCAAAAACATTCAGTACTTC
few | TRBJ1-2 | 11 | TRBV7-9 | - | CASSETSGYTF | TGTGCCAGCAGCGAGACCAGCGGCTACACCTTC
once | TRBJ2-7 | 14 | TRBV28 | TRBD2 | CASSSGGRYNEQYF | TGTGCCAGCAGCTCGGGGGGACGCTACAACGAGCAGTACTTC
- | TRBJ2-1 | 15 | TRBV5-4 | TRBD2 | CASSPLADTYNEQFF | TGTGCCAGCAGTCCTCTAGCGGATACTTACAATGAGCAGTTCTTC
- | TRBJ2-7 | 15 | TRBV27 | - | CASSLSWAGKGEQYF | TGTGCCAGCAGTTTATCTTGGGCAGGGAAAGGCGAGCAGTACTTC
once | TRBJ2-7 | 14 | TRBV2 | TRBD2 | CASMLAAGGSEQYF | TGTGCCAGCATGCTTGCAGCGGGAGGTAGTGAGCAGTACTTC
- | TRBJ2-1 | 13 | TRBV4-3 | - | CASSPPFSDEQFF | TGCGCCAGCAGCCCGCCTTTTTCAGATGAGCAGTTCTTC
- | TRBJ2-3 | 15 | TRBV6-1 | - | CASSETTSGADTQYF | TGTGCCAGCAGTGAGACAACCTCAGGGGCAGATACGCAGTATTTT
- | TRBJ2-5 | 17 | TRBV2 | TRBD2 | CASSEDSGLAAEETQYF | TGTGCCAGCAGTGAAGACAGTGGACTAGCGGCCGAAGAGACCCAGTACTTC
- | TRBJ2-7 | 15 | TRBV19 | - | CASSIRTPEAYEQYF | TGTGCCAGTAGTATACGGACACCCGAGGCCTACGAGCAGTACTTC
medium-sized | TRBJ1-1 | 17 | TRBV4-1 | TRBD1 | CASSQGTGTGLNTEAFF | TGCGCCAGCAGCCAAGGCACCGGGACAGGTTTGAACACTGAAGCTTTCTTT
once | TRBJ1-1 | 13 | TRBV6-2/TRBV6-3 | - | CASSYSIGGEAFF | TGTGCCAGCAGTTACTCGATCGGGGGTGAGGCTTTCTTT
- | TRBJ2-7 | 11 | TRBV28 | - | CASSEAYEQYF | TGTGCCAGCAGCGAAGCCTACGAGCAGTACTTC
- | TRBJ2-2 | 19 | TRBV24-1 | - | CATSDLTGRWKGDTGELFF | TGTGCCACCAGTGATTTAACAGGGAGGTGGAAAGGCGACACCGGGGAGCTGTTTTTT
once | TRBJ1-5 | 13 | TRBV10-2 | - | CASSGQGNQPQHF | TGCGCCAGCAGTGGACAGGGCAATCAGCCCCAGCATTTT
once | TRBJ1-4 | 14 | TRBV30 | - | CADWSCARGEKLFF | TGTGCCGACTGGTCGTGCGCTAGGGGAGAAAAACTGTTTTTT
- | TRBJ2-1 | 15 | TRBV9 | - | CASSVAPGDDNEQFF | TGTGCCAGCAGCGTAGCGCCGGGAGACGACAATGAGCAGTTCTTC
- | TRBJ2-7 | 13 | TRBV11-3 | - | CASSWPFTDEQYF | TGTGCCAGCAGCTGGCCGTTTACTGACGAGCAGTACTTC
- | TRBJ1-2 | 14 | TRBV13 | - | CASSLEGGLYGYTF | TGTGCCAGCAGCTTAGAAGGGGGTTTGTATGGCTACACCTTC
- | TRBJ2-7 | 15 | TRBV6-5 | - | CASSPTGADTYEQYF | TGTGCCAGCAGTCCTACTGGGGCTGACACCTACGAGCAGTACTTC
- | TRBJ2-7 | 13 | TRBV24-1 | TRBD2 | CATRPREGREQYF | TGTGCCACCCGCCCGCGGGAGGGCCGTGAGCAGTACTTC
- | TRBJ2-7 | 15 | TRBV5-5 | - | CASSSKRDKGKEQYF | TGTGCCAGCAGCTCAAAACGGGACAAGGGGAAGGAGCAGTACTTC
- | TRBJ1-1 | 14 | TRBV9 | - | CASSVGREYTEAFF | TGTGCCAGCAGCGTAGGCAGGGAGTACACTGAAGCTTTCTTT
- | TRBJ2-3 | 16 | TRBV7-2 | - | CASSVRGRGNVDTQYF | TGTGCCAGCAGCGTTCGGGGCCGCGGTAATGTAGATACGCAGTATTTT
few | TRBJ2-7 | 12 | TRBV7-6 | - | CASSLGGAEQYF | TGTGCCAGCAGCTTAGGGGGTGCCGAGCAGTACTTC
- | TRBJ1-4 | 15 | TRBV19 | TRBD1 | CASSPGQANNEKLFF | TGTGCCAGTAGTCCGGGACAGGCGAATAATGAAAAACTGTTTTTT
- | TRBJ2-7 | 15 | TRBV6-8 | TRBD2 | CASSYGREVRYEQYF | TGTGCCAGCAGTTACGGGCGGGAGGTTCGCTACGAGCAGTACTTC
- | TRBJ1-2 | 15 | TRBV4-3 | - | CASSQGPLDSYGYTF | TGCGCCAGCAGCCAAGGTCCTCTGGACAGCTATGGCTACACCTTC
- | TRBJ1-4 | 15 | TRBV19 | - | CASSTWTAKNEKLFF | TGTGCCAGTAGTACCTGGACGGCTAAAAATGAAAAACTGTTTTTT